The 29 T cell receptor beta chains presented below share a single source sample, sequenced in a study of OX40 agonist ivuxolimab in advanced cancers. Profiling relied on immunoSEQ multiplex PCR, and the TCRdb table lists in-frame clones only, not all of them. The profile shows some 75,000 clones, about 87% of them singletons. This sample comprised CD4+ or CD8+ T cells sorted from blood, obtained in a trial of the OX40 agonist ivuxolimab. The receptors come from an adult with an advanced solid tumor such as melanoma, head and neck, liver or kidney cancer.

The rearrangement links TRBV7-9 to TRBJ2-3, with 10 bases matching TRBD1. Germline lookup yields CDR1 SEHNR and CDR2 FQNEAQ (reference sequence). This CDR3 has 16 residues. Trimming at V came to 0 bases and at J to 5 bases, leaving 5 bases not matched to a gene. Written as DNA, the CDR3 is TGTGCCAGCAGCTTAGCGGGACAGGGGAACAGAGATACGCAGTATTTT. Its translation is CASSLAGQGNRDTQYF. The full variable domain, its missing parts supplied by reference TRBV7-9 and TRBJ2-3, is DTGVSQNPRHKITKRGQNVTFRCDPISEHNRLYWYRQTLGQGPEFLTYFQNEAQLEKSRLLSDRFSAERPKGSFSTLEIQRTEQGDSAMYLCASSLAGQGNRDTQYFGPGTRLTVL.

V gene TRBV5-8 combines with J gene TRBJ1-2; D perhaps matches TRBD1 (5 bases). The CDR3 sequence is 18 residues long. V lost 4 bases and J lost 1, with 23 bases in between. Germline CDR1 SGHTS, CDR2 YDEGEE. The CDR3 here is CASSRFSTDNYINYGYTF. CDR3 sequence (DNA): TGTGCCAGCAGCCGATTCAGTACGGACAACTATATTAACTATGGCTACACCTTC.

This clone is classed as medium-sized. This sequence joins TRBV19 and TRBJ1-6; D ambiguous. CDR1 and CDR2 (germline): LNHDA, SQIVND (reference sequence). There are 17 residues in the CDR3. V lost 5 bases and J 2 bases, leaving 16 bases between the germline ends. The CDR3 spells CASSRSLERTYNSPLHF. CDR3 DNA: TGTGCCAGTAGTCGGTCGCTCGAGCGGACCTATAATTCACCCCTCCACTTT.

The CDR3 spells CASSQVRGLNTEAFF. DNA for the CDR3: TGCGCCAGCAGCCAAGTTCGGGGGCTGAACACTGAAGCTTTCTTT. The rearrangement links TRBV4-3 to TRBJ1-1; possible D gene TRBD1, 6 bases. Germline V CDR1 and CDR2: LGHNA, YSLEER. V lost 1 base, J lost 0 bases, and 9 bases lay in between. The CDR3 contains 15 residues.

In this sample, this clone turned up a few times. This rearrangement joins TRBV30 to TRBJ2-2; no clear D. The germline V and J ends were trimmed by 1 base and 0 bases, with 9 bases remaining between them. This CDR3 contains 15 residues. Germline CDR1 and CDR2: GTSNPN and SVGIG (reference sequence). The CDR3: CAWSGHSTNTGELFF. The CDR3 nucleotides are TGTGCCTGGAGTGGACACAGCACGAACACCGGGGAGCTGTTTTTT.

The rearrangement joins TRBV7-9 to TRBJ2-2; tentatively, D is TRBD1 (6 bases). This CDR3 has 15 residues. Germline V lookup: CDR1 SEHNR, CDR2 FQNEAQ (reference sequence). V gave up 5 bases and J gave up 6 bases, with 16 bases separating them. Here the CDR3 DNA reads TGTGCCAGCAGCGCCGCGATGACAGGTCCCGGGGAGCTGTTTTTT. Its protein is CASSAAMTGPGELFF.

In this sample, this clone turned up once. The V and J genes are TRBV9 and TRBJ2-5; 8 nucleotides agree with TRBD1. V trimming: 7 bases; J trimming: 2 bases; junction bases outside the gene matches: 10. CDR1 is SGDLS and CDR2 is YYNGEE in the germline V gene. This CDR3 region has 15 residues. The CDR3 coding sequence is TGTGCCAGCTGTATAGGGACAGGCAATCAAGAGACCCAGTACTTC. Translated, it gives CASCIGTGNQETQYF.

CDR3 sequence reads: CASSLAPGGLEQYV. The CDR3 coding sequence is TGTGCCAGCAGCTTAGCGCCTGGGGGGCTCGAGCAGTACGTC. The chain recombines TRBV7-8 with TRBJ2-7, with D perhaps being TRBD1 or TRBD2 (6 bases each). This CDR3 has 14 residues. From germline, CDR1 is SGHVS and CDR2 FQNEAQ. V was pared by 0 bases and J by 6 bases, with 12 bases between.

This clone was seen a handful of times. This chain links TRBV6-8 with TRBJ2-7; TRBD1 aligns across 7 bases. Trimming at V came to 5 bases and at J to 2 bases, leaving 9 bases not matched to a gene. The CDR3 has 15 residues. Germline-derived CDR1 and CDR2 are MNHGY and SAAAGT. CDR3 protein: CASSTLEGGTYEQYF. The CDR3 DNA is TGTGCCAGCAGTACCCTTGAAGGGGGCACCTACGAGCAGTACTTC.

The gene calls are TRBV7-7 and TRBJ2-3; TRBD2 agrees at 14 bases. The CDR3 has 15 residues. CDR1 is SSHAT, CDR2 FNYEAQ, per germline (reference sequence). V lost 5 bases and J lost 4; bases outside the gene matches: 2. CDR3 coding DNA: TGTGCCAGCAGCCCGGGACTAGCGGGGGCAGATACGCAGTATTTT. It yields the protein CASSPGLAGADTQYF. Variable domain in full (rest from reference TRBV7-7 and TRBJ2-3): GAGVSQSPRYKVTKRGQDVTLRCDPISSHATLYWYQQALGQGPEFLTYFNYEAQPDKSGLPSDRFSAERPEGSISTLTIQRTEQRDSAMYRCASSPGLAGADTQYFGPGTRLTVL.

CDR3 in DNA: TGTGCCAGCAGCTTAATTAGCAGGGATAAAAACATTCAGTACTTC. Translation gives CASSLISRDKNIQYF. The V and J genes are TRBV7-9 and TRBJ2-4; the D gene is possibly TRBD1 (5 bases). V lost 2 bases, J lost 4 bases, and 12 bases lay in between. CDR1 and CDR2 (germline): SEHNR, FQNEAQ (reference sequence). The CDR3 is 15 residues long.

The V gene is TRBV19, the J gene TRBJ1-2; 8 nucleotides line up with TRBD1. The germline V gene has CDR1 LNHDA and CDR2 SQIVND (reference sequence). CDR3 length: 13 residues. V lost 4 bases and J lost 8; bases outside the gene matches: 6. This CDR3 is CASSSGQGEGYTF. As DNA, the CDR3 is TGTGCCAGTAGTAGCGGACAGGGTGAAGGCTACACCTTC.

This clone came up once. The gene calls are TRBV6-1 and TRBJ1-1; D uncertain. The CDR3 is 14 amino acids. Trimming shortened V by 7 bases and J by 1 base, and 13 bases separated the two germline ends. Germline V gene sequence: CDR1 MNHNS, CDR2 SASEGT. The CDR3 protein is CASIKQLSNTEAFF. The DNA of the CDR3 is TGTGCCAGCATAAAACAGCTATCGAACACTGAAGCTTTCTTT.

V usage is TRBV4-1 and J usage is TRBJ2-5; perhaps TRBD1 as D (6 bases). The CDR3 consists of 16 residues. Deletions cut 1 base from V and 7 bases from J, with 19 bases between. CDR1 is MGHRA and CDR2 is YSYEKL in the germline V gene. The CDR3 sequence is CASSQAPQGNLGTQYF. CDR3 in DNA: TGCGCCAGCAGCCAAGCGCCACAGGGTAATTTAGGGACCCAGTACTTC.

The V call is TRBV5-1, the J call TRBJ1-1, with D possibly being TRBD1 (5 bases). Trimming left V 1 base short and J 1 base short, with 14 bases between. This CDR3 is 16 amino acids long. CDR1 and CDR2 (germline): SGHRS, YFSETQ. CDR3 nucleotide sequence: TGCGCCAGCAGCTTGTTACGGGGCGGGGGGAACACTGAAGCTTTCTTT. Its protein product is CASSLLRGGGNTEAFF. Full variable domain (remainder filled in from reference TRBV5-1 and TRBJ1-1): KAGVTQTPRYLIKTRGQQVTLSCSPISGHRSVSWYQQTPGQGLQFLFEYFSETQRNKGNFPGRFSGRQFSNSRSEMNVSTLELGDSALYLCASSLLRGGGNTEAFFGQGTRLTVV.

This clone occurred once. CDR3 nucleotides: TGTGCCAGCAGCTTAGTTGAGGGACAGGGTCAACGCTACACCTTC. Translating it yields CASSLVEGQGQRYTF. The rearrangement joins TRBV7-2 to TRBJ1-2, with 9 bases that match TRBD1. In germline, CDR1 is SGHTA, CDR2 FQGNSA. The CDR3 is made up of 15 amino acids. V shed 1 base, J shed 9 bases, and the junction held 9 bases outside the gene matches.

The chain has TRBV5-1 and TRBJ2-1; 7 bases are a match to TRBD1. CDR1 and CDR2 from the germline V gene are SGHRS and YFSETQ. V shed 5 bases and J 6 bases; nucleotides not matched to a gene: 8. The CDR3 length is 14 residues. The CDR3 DNA reads as TGCGCCAGCAGGACCGGGACAGAATCCAATGAGCAGTTCTTC. The encoded protein is CASRTGTESNEQFF.

V gene TRBV19 combines with J gene TRBJ2-1; D possibly uses TRBD1 or TRBD2 (5 bases each). Germline assignment: CDR1 LNHDA and CDR2 SQIVND (reference sequence). The ends were cut back, 4 bases at V and 9 bases at J, with 16 bases in the middle. The CDR3 has 14 amino acids. DNA for the CDR3: TGTGCCAGTAGTACGAAATATTCAGGGACTGAGCAGTTCTTC. Translation: CASSTKYSGTEQFF. The whole variable domain, filled in from reference TRBV19 and TRBJ2-1, reads DGGITQSPKYLFRKEGQNVTLSCEQNLNHDAMYWYRQDPGQGLRLIYYSQIVNDFQKGDIAEGYSVSREKKESFPLTVTSAQKNPTAFYLCASSTKYSGTEQFFGPGTRLTVL.

The genes are TRBV28 and TRBJ1-2; no clear D gene. This CDR3 is built from 13 residues. The V end was cut by 10 bases, the J end by 8 bases, with 20 bases between. The germline gives CDR1 MDHEN, CDR2 SYDVKM. The CDR3 nucleotides read TGTGCCACATCCGGGGTGGGGTTCAGGGGCTACACCTTC. Translated, it gives CATSGVGFRGYTF.

This clone was observed a single time. V gene TRBV29-1 combines with J gene TRBJ2-3; possible D gene TRBD2, 6 bases. Germline values: CDR1 SQVTM, CDR2 ANQGSEA. With 4 bases removed from V and 4 bases from J, the gap between germline ends came to 12 bases. This CDR3 contains 13 residues. This CDR3 reads CSVGLSGADTQYF. In nucleotides, the CDR3 is TGCAGCGTTGGCCTCTCGGGGGCAGATACGCAGTATTTT.

The gene calls are TRBV28 and TRBJ2-1; TRBD2 might be the D (7 bases). The CDR3 covers 15 residues. V was clipped by 5 bases and J by 6 bases, with 17 bases between them. CDR1 is MDHEN, CDR2 SYDVKM, per germline. CDR3: CASSTGGGDPNEQFF. The CDR3 bases are TGTGCCAGCAGTACGGGGGGCGGTGATCCCAATGAGCAGTTCTTC.

This clone was seen just once. The chain uses TRBV5-1 and TRBJ2-7; 11 nucleotides match TRBD1. The V gene end was trimmed by 0 bases and the J gene end by 4 bases; junction bases not matched to a gene: 3. CDR1 is SGHRS, CDR2 YFSETQ, per germline. This CDR3 has 15 residues. The CDR3 bases are TGCGCCAGCAGCTTGGGGACAGGGGGCAAGTACGAGCAGTACGTC. Protein: CASSLGTGGKYEQYV.

This clone has only one observation. The rearrangement links TRBV11-2 to TRBJ2-2; 8 bases align to TRBD1. Germline trimming cut 5 bases from V and 3 bases from J; bases unmatched to any gene: 5. Germline CDR1 and CDR2: SGHAT and FQNNGV. This CDR3 spans 15 amino acids. Here the CDR3 DNA reads TGTGCCAGCAGCGCCCGGGACAGGCACACCGGGGAGCTGTTTTTT. Its translation: CASSARDRHTGELFF.

The rearrangement uses TRBV5-1 and TRBJ1-4; D is perhaps TRBD1 (5 bases). V was shortened by 1 base and J by 8 bases, with 9 bases between the two germline ends. The CDR3 length is 13 residues. Looked up from germline, CDR1 is SGHRS and CDR2 is YFSETQ. CDR3 nucleotide sequence: TGCGCCAGCAGCTTGCAGGGAAGAGAAAAACTGTTTTTT. It specifies CASSLQGREKLFF.

CDR3 nucleotide sequence: TGTGCCAGTAGGAGGGGAAGTACAGGGGAGTCAGATACGCAGTATTTT. Translated: CASRRGSTGESDTQYF. The chain couples TRBV19 to TRBJ2-3, with TRBD1 matching over 7 bases. Germline V gives CDR1 LNHDA, CDR2 SQIVND (reference sequence). J gave up 4 bases and V 6 bases, and 13 bases lay outside the gene matches. This CDR3 is 16 amino acids long.

The CDR3 region is CASTQVAGNTIYF. As DNA, the CDR3 is TGTGCCAGTACGCAGGTTGCAGGAAACACCATATATTTT. The rearrangement uses TRBV19 and TRBJ1-3; D remains ambiguous. Trimming took 7 bases from V and 4 from J, leaving 11 bases between them. This CDR3 has 13 amino acids. Germline V CDR1 and CDR2: LNHDA, SQIVND (reference sequence). Based on the CDR3 plus reference TRBV19 and TRBJ1-3, the full variable domain is DGGITQSPKYLFRKEGQNVTLSCEQNLNHDAMYWYRQDPGQGLRLIYYSQIVNDFQKGDIAEGYSVSREKKESFPLTVTSAQKNPTAFYLCASTQVAGNTIYFGEGSWLTVV.

The genes are TRBV15 and TRBJ2-2, with D perhaps TRBD2 (5 bases). Germline values: CDR1 LNHNV, CDR2 YYDKDF (reference sequence). The CDR3 covers 15 residues. The V gene lost 0 bases and the J gene lost 4 bases, with 9 bases spanning the gap. This CDR3 is CATSREGRGTGELFF. CDR3 nucleotides: TGTGCCACCAGCAGAGAGGGTCGGGGCACCGGGGAGCTGTTTTTT.

The V gene is TRBV11-2, the J gene TRBJ2-1, with 9 bases aligning to TRBD1. V trimming: 5 bases; J trimming: 4 bases; junction bases outside the gene matches: 6. The V gene's germline CDR1 is SGHAT and CDR2 FQNNGV. The CDR3 is made up of 15 amino acids. The CDR3 sequence is CASSLDRGTYNEQFF. For the CDR3, the DNA is TGTGCCAGCAGCCTGGACAGGGGTACGTACAATGAGCAGTTCTTC.

CDR3 sequence: CASRFGSDSSYEQYV. CDR3 in DNA: TGTGCAAGTCGCTTCGGCAGCGATAGCTCCTACGAGCAGTACGTC. The rearrangement links TRBV12-2 to TRBJ2-7; TRBD2 was called by the table and not checked on the DNA. TRBV12-2 is classified as a pseudogene. There are 15 residues in the CDR3.